The 17 T cell receptor beta chains listed next were all sequenced from one sample in a study of shared clonotypes between healthy human individuals. Using immunoSEQ multiplex PCR, the repertoire was profiled, and TCRdb retains in-frame clones only, with some absent. The sample lists about 490,000 clones, around 80% occurring once. Sample: PBMCs. These receptor sequences come from a woman in her thirties or forties in good health. Some clones in this sample may be carry-over from other donors' samples.

The chain uses TRBV5-1 and TRBJ1-2; 10 nucleotides align to TRBD1. This CDR3 is built from 15 residues. V trimming: 7 bases; J trimming: 8 bases; junction bases outside the gene matches: 14. Germline loops: CDR1 SGHRS, CDR2 YFSETQ. The DNA for the CDR3 is TGCGCCAGCGGTCGGACCGGGACAGGGGAGGGCGGCTACACCTTC. Encoded protein: CASGRTGTGEGGYTF.

CDR3 in DNA: TGTGCCAGCAGCTTAGCGAGTCAGGGTCCGAGAACTAATGAGCAGTTCTTC. Encoded protein: CASSLASQGPRTNEQFF. V gene TRBV7-9 combines with J gene TRBJ2-1; possibly TRBD1 for D (5 bases). The V gene's germline CDR1 is SEHNR and CDR2 FQNEAQ (reference sequence). The CDR3 is 17 amino acids. Trimming pared 0 bases from V and 7 bases from J, leaving 19 bases between.

The sample holds one count of this clone. The rearrangement links TRBV23-1 to TRBJ2-3, with a weak D call TRBD2 (6 bases). TRBV23-1 carries the ORF label, with uncertain function. CDR3 length: 19 residues. V was clipped by 0 bases and J by 4 bases, with 23 bases between them. For the CDR3, the DNA is TGCGCCAGCAGTCAATCGGGGCGCTCTGAGCGGAGGGGCGCAGATACGCAGTATTTT. Protein: CASSQSGRSERRGADTQYF.

This clone was observed a handful of times. This rearrangement joins TRBV20-1 to TRBJ1-3; D is unclear. The germline V gene encodes CDR1 DFQATT and CDR2 SNEGSKA (reference sequence). Trimming pared 4 bases from V and 6 bases from J, leaving 7 bases between. The CDR3 loop spans 11 amino acids. The CDR3 nucleotides are TGCAGTGCTACCCAGCCAAACACCATATATTTT. This codes for CSATQPNTIYF.

The gene calls are TRBV27 and TRBJ2-5; TRBD1 matches at 7 bases. The CDR3 runs 16 residues. The junction had 10 bases not matched to a gene; V was cut back by 6 bases and J by 0 bases. The germline gives CDR1 MNHEY, CDR2 SMNVEV (reference sequence). CDR3 sequence reads: CASSALGTAHQETQYF. CDR3 DNA: TGTGCCAGCAGCGCTCTAGGGACAGCCCACCAAGAGACCCAGTACTTC.

This clone was seen more than once but under ten times. The chain is built from TRBV5-1 and TRBJ2-5, with a weak D call TRBD2 (5 bases). This CDR3 has 15 residues. The germline gives CDR1 SGHRS, CDR2 YFSETQ. Trimming removed 4 bases at V and 4 bases at J, with 17 bases between. Here the CDR3 DNA reads TGCGCCAGCAGCCTGTCCCGGGAAGAAGGAGAGACCCAGTACTTC. Its protein is CASSLSREEGETQYF.

The chain is built from TRBV19 and TRBJ2-3; a possible D gene is TRBD2 (6 bases). The V gene lost 1 base and the J gene lost 10 bases, with 12 bases spanning the gap. Germline loops: CDR1 LNHDA, CDR2 SQIVND (reference sequence). The CDR3 has 13 residues. CDR3: CASSIVGGSAQYF. The CDR3 region has the DNA TGTGCCAGTAGTATAGTTGGGGGGAGTGCGCAGTATTTT.

The gene calls are TRBV7-3 and TRBJ2-2, with D perhaps matching TRBD2 (6 bases). There are 16 residues in the CDR3. V shed 5 bases and J shed 4 bases, with 17 bases lying between them. The V gene's germline CDR1 is SGHTA and CDR2 FQGTGA. CDR3 nucleotides: TGTGCCAGCAGCCCACATGGCGGGATGGGCACCGGGGAGCTGTTTTTT. Protein product: CASSPHGGMGTGELFF.

The genes are TRBV29-1 and TRBJ2-1, with D perhaps TRBD2 (5 bases). The CDR3 has 12 residues. Trimming cost V 3 bases and J 5 bases, with 8 bases left between them. CDR1 SQVTM and CDR2 ANQGSEA come from the germline V gene. The CDR3 loop is CSVDTGNNEQFF. CDR3 sequence (DNA): TGCAGCGTTGACACGGGAAACAATGAGCAGTTCTTC.

This clone appeared once. The V and J genes are TRBV9 and TRBJ2-3; 7 bases map to TRBD2. V trimming: 1 base; J trimming: 3 bases; junction bases outside the gene matches: 11. CDR3 length equals 17 residues. Per germline, CDR1 SGDLS and CDR2 YYNGEE. In nucleotides, the CDR3 is TGTGCCAGCAGCGTAAGTCTAGCGGCCGGCGGGACAGATACGCAGTATTTT. This sequence encodes CASSVSLAAGGTDTQYF.

The CDR3 DNA sequence: TGTGCCAGCAGGATCGGTGGTGCGGGCACTGAAGCTTTCTTT. This sequence encodes CASRIGGAGTEAFF. This chain links TRBV6-6 with TRBJ1-1, with D unresolved. The ends were cut back, 6 bases at V and 4 bases at J, with 15 bases in the middle. Germline V CDR1 and CDR2: MNHNY, SVGAGI (reference sequence). The CDR3 runs 14 residues.

Details on this clone: Since a much larger clone is just one base distant, this may be a read error. J is TRBJ2-7 and V is TRBV10-3; the D is unclear. The CDR3 spans 14 residues. The germline gives CDR1 ENHRY, CDR2 SYGVKD. The CDR3 DNA sequence: TGTGCCATCAGTGATCAGGCGAGCTCCTACAAGCAGTACTTC. This translates into CAISDQASSYKQYF.

The CDR3 loop is CASSYGQGGWETQYF. As DNA, the CDR3 is TGTGCCAGCAGTTATGGACAGGGGGGTTGGGAGACCCAGTACTTC. The genes are TRBV11-2 and TRBJ2-5; 10 nucleotides agree with TRBD1. The CDR3 covers 15 residues. Trimming took 6 bases from V and 5 from J; bases not matched to a gene: 9. From germline, CDR1 is SGHAT and CDR2 FQNNGV.

The chain joins TRBV6-6 to TRBJ2-7; 9 bases align to TRBD2. Germline trimming cut 6 bases from V and 1 base from J; bases unmatched to any gene: 7. The CDR3 is 15 residues long. Germline assignment: CDR1 MNHNY and CDR2 SVGAGI (reference sequence). The CDR3 is CASRTEREASYEQYF. CDR3 coding DNA: TGTGCCAGCAGAACAGAGCGGGAGGCGTCCTACGAGCAGTACTTC.

This clone was seen only once. This chain links TRBV18 with TRBJ2-1; 12 nucleotides align to TRBD2. This CDR3 contains 14 residues. Germline CDR1 KGHSH, CDR2 LQKENI. V gave up 5 bases and J gave up 6 bases; unmatched junction bases: 2. CDR3 loop: CASSTSGRSNEQFF. CDR3 nucleotide sequence: TGTGCCAGCTCAACTAGCGGGAGGAGCAATGAGCAGTTCTTC.

This clone was seen more than once but under ten times. The genes are TRBV7-2 and TRBJ2-7; D is undetermined. Germline loops: CDR1 SGHTA, CDR2 FQGNSA. The CDR3 is 15 amino acids. Between the trimmed V and J ends, which lost 1 base and 1 base, there was a span of 11 bases. The CDR3: CASSLGFGISYEQYF. In DNA, the CDR3 is TGTGCCAGCAGCTTAGGGTTCGGAATATCCTACGAGCAGTACTTC.

The genes are TRBV5-1 and TRBJ2-2; D perhaps matches TRBD2 (5 bases). CDR3 size: 15 residues. V was pared by 5 bases and J by 5 bases, with 16 bases between. Per the germline V gene, CDR1 is SGHRS and CDR2 is YFSETQ. For the CDR3, the DNA is TGCGCCAGCAGGTTAGGAGAGGGAGAGACCGGGGAGCTGTTTTTT. Residues: CASRLGEGETGELFF.